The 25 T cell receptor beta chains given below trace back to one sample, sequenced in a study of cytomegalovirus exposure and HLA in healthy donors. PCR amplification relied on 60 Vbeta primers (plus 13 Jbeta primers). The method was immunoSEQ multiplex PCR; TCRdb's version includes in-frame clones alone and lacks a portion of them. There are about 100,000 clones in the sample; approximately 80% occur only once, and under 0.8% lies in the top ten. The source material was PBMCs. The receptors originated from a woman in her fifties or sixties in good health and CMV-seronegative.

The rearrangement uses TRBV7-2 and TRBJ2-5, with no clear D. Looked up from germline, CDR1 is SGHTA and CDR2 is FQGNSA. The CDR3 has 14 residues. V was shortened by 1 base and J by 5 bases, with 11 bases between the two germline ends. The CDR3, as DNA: TGTGCCAGCAGCTTAGACCCAGTTTTGGAGACCCAGTACTTC. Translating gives CASSLDPVLETQYF. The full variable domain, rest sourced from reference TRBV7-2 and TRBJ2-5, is GAGVSQSPSNKVTEKGKDVELRCDPISGHTALYWYRQSLGQGLEFLIYFQGNSAPDKSGLPSDRFSAERTGGSVSTLTIQRTQQEDSAVYLCASSLDPVLETQYFGPGTRLLVL.

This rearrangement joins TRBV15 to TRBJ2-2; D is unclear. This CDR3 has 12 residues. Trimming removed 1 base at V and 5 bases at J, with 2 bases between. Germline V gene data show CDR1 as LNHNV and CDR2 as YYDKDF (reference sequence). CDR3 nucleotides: TGTGCCACCAGCAGAGCGACCGGGGAGCTGTTTTTT. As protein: CATSRATGELFF.

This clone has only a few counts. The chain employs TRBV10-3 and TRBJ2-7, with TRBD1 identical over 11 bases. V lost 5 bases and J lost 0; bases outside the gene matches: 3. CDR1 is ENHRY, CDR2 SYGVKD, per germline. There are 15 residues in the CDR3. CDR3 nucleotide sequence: TGTGCCATCAGTTCCGGGACAGGGGGCTCCTACGAGCAGTACTTC. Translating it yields CAISSGTGGSYEQYF.

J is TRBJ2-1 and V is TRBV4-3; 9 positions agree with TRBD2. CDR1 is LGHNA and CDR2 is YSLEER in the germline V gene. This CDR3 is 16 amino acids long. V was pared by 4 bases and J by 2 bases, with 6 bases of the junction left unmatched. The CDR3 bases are TGCGCCAGCAGCCGCCTAGCGGGAAGCCCCTACAATGAGCAGTTCTTC. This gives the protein CASSRLAGSPYNEQFF.

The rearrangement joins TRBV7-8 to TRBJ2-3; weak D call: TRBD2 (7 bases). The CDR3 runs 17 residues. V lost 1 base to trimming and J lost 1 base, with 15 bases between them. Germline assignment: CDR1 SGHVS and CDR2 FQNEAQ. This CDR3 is CASSLVGRGAGTDTQYF. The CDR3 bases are TGTGCCAGCAGCTTAGTTGGCCGGGGGGCCGGCACAGATACGCAGTATTTT.

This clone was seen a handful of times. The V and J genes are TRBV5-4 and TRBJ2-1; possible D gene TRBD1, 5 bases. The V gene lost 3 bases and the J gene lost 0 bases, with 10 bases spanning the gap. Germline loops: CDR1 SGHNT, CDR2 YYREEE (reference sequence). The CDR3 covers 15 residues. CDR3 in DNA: TGTGCCAGCAGCTCCCGACAGAGCTCCTACAATGAGCAGTTCTTC. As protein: CASSSRQSSYNEQFF.

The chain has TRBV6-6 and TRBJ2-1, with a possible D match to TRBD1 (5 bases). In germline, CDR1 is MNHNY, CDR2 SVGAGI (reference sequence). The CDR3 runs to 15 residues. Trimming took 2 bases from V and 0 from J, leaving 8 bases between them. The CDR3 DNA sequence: TGTGCCAGCAGTTACGGCCAGGGCTCCTACAATGAGCAGTTCTTC. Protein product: CASSYGQGSYNEQFF.

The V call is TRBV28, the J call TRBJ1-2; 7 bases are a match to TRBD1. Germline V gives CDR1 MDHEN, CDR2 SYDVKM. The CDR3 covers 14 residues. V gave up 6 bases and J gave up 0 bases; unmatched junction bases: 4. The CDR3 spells CASRVGGSNYGYTF. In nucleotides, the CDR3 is TGTGCCAGCAGAGTAGGGGGCTCTAACTATGGCTACACCTTC.

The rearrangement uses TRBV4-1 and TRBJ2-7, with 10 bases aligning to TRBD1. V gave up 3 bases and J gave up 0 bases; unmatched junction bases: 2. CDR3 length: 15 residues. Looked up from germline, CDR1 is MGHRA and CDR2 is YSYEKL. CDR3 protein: CASSQGTGVSYEQYF. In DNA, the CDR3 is TGCGCCAGCAGCCAGGGGACAGGGGTCTCCTACGAGCAGTACTTC.

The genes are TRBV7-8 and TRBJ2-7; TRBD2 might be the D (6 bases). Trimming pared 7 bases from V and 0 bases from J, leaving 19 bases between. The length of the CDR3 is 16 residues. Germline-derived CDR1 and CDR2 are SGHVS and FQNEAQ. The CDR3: CASTAVVGGPSYEQYF. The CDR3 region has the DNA TGTGCCAGCACCGCGGTAGTTGGAGGGCCCTCCTACGAGCAGTACTTC.

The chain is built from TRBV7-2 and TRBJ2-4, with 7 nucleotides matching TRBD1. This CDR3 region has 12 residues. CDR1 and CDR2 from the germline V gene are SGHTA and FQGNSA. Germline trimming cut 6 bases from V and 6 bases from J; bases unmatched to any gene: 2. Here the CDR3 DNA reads TGTGCCAGCAGTCCAGGGGGAAACATTCAGTACTTC. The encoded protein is CASSPGGNIQYF. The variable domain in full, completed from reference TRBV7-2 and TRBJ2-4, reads GAGVSQSPSNKVTEKGKDVELRCDPISGHTALYWYRQSLGQGLEFLIYFQGNSAPDKSGLPSDRFSAERTGGSVSTLTIQRTQQEDSAVYLCASSPGGNIQYFGAGTRLSVL.

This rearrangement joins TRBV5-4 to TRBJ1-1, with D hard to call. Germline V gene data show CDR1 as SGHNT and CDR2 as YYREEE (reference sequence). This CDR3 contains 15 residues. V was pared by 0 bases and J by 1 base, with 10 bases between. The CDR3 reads CASSLGGIGNTEAFF. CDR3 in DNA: TGTGCCAGCAGCTTGGGCGGAATAGGGAACACTGAAGCTTTCTTT.

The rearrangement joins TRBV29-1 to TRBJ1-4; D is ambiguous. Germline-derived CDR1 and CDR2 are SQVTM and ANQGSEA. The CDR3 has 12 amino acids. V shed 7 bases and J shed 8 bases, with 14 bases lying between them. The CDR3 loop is CSGGRDREKLFF. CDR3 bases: TGCAGCGGAGGGAGGGATAGAGAAAAACTGTTTTTT. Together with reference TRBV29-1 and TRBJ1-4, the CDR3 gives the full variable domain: SAVISQKPSRDICQRGTSLTIQCQVDSQVTMMFWYRQQPGQSLTLIATANQGSEATYESGFVIDKFPISRPNLTFSTLTVSNMSPEDSSIYLCSGGRDREKLFFGSGTQLSVL.

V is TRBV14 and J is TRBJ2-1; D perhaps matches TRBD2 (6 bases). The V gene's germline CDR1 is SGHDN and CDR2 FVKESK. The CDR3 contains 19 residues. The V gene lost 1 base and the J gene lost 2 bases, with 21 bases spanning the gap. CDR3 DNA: TGTGCCAGCAGCCAAGGCTTCAGTGGGGACTTCGGGCCCTACAATGAGCAGTTCTTC. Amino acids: CASSQGFSGDFGPYNEQFF.

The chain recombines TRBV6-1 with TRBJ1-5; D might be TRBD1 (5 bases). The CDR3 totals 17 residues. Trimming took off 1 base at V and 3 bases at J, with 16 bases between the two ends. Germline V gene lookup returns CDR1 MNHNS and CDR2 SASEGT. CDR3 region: CASSEGRDYSFNQPQHF. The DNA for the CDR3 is TGTGCCAGCAGTGAAGGCCGGGACTACAGCTTCAATCAGCCCCAGCATTTT.

The CDR3 reads CASSLTGTNSYEQYF. The CDR3 nucleotides read TGTGCCAGCAGTCTCACCGGGACTAACTCCTACGAGCAGTACTTC. The chain is built from TRBV7-2 and TRBJ2-7; 7 positions match TRBD2. CDR1 is SGHTA and CDR2 is FQGNSA in the germline V gene. Germline trimming cut 6 bases from V and 0 bases from J; bases unmatched to any gene: 8. The CDR3 length is 15 residues.

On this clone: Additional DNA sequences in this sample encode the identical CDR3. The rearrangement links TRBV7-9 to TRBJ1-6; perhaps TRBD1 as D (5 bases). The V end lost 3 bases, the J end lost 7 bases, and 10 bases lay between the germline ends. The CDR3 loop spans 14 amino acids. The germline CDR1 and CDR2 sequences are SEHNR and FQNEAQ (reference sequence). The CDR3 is CASSLGGLNSPLHF. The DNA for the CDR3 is TGTGCCAGCAGCTTGGGGGGTCTAAATTCACCCCTCCACTTT.

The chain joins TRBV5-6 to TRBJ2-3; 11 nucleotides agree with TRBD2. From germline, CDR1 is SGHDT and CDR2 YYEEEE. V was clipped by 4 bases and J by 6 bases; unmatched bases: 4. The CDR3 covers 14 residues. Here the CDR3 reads CASSKTSGVDTQYF. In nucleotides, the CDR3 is TGTGCCAGCAGCAAGACTAGCGGGGTGGATACGCAGTATTTT.

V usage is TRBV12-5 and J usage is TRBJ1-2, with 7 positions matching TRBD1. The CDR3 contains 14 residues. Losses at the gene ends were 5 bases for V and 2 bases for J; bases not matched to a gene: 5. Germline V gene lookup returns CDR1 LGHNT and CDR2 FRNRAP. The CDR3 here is CASGRLQGNYGYTF. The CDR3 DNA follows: TGTGCTAGTGGTCGCCTACAGGGGAACTATGGCTACACCTTC.

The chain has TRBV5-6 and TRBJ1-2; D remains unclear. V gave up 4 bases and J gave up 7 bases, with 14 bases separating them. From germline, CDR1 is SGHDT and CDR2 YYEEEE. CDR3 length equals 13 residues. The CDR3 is CASSRRTSGGYTF. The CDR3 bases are TGTGCCAGCAGCCGGCGCACCTCGGGTGGCTACACCTTC.

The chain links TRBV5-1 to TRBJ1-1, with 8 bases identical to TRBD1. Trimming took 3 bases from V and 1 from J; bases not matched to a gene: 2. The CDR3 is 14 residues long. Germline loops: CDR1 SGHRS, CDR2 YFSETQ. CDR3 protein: CASSSGTGNTEAFF. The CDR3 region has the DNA TGCGCCAGCAGCTCCGGGACAGGGAACACTGAAGCTTTCTTT.

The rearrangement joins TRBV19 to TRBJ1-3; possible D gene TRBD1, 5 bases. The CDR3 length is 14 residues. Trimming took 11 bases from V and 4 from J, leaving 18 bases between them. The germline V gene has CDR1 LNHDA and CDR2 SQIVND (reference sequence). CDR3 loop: CASREGASGNTIYF. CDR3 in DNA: TGTGCCTCCCGAGAAGGGGCTTCGGGAAACACCATATATTTT. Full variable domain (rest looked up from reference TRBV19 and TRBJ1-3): DGGITQSPKYLFRKEGQNVTLSCEQNLNHDAMYWYRQDPGQGLRLIYYSQIVNDFQKGDIAEGYSVSREKKESFPLTVTSAQKNPTAFYLCASREGASGNTIYFGEGSWLTVV.

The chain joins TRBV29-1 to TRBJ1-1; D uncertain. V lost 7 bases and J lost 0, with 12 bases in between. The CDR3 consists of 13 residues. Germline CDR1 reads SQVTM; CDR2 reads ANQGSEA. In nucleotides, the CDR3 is TGCAGCGCACCCTCCGGTATGAACACTGAAGCTTTCTTT. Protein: CSAPSGMNTEAFF.

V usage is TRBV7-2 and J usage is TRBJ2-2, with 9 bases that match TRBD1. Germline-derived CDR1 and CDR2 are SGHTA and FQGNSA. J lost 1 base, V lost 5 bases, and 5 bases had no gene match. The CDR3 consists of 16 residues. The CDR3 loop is CASSATGGLNTGELFF. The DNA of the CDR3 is TGTGCCAGCAGCGCAACAGGGGGCTTGAACACCGGGGAGCTGTTTTTT. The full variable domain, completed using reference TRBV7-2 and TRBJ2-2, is GAGVSQSPSNKVTEKGKDVELRCDPISGHTALYWYRQSLGQGLEFLIYFQGNSAPDKSGLPSDRFSAERTGGSVSTLTIQRTQQEDSAVYLCASSATGGLNTGELFFGEGSRLTVL.

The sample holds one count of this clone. The CDR3 loop is CASSEGLAGGLRQFF. DNA of the CDR3: TGTGCCAGCAGTGAGGGGCTAGCGGGGGGGCTAAGGCAGTTCTTC. V is TRBV2 and J is TRBJ2-1, with 12 nucleotides matching TRBD2. There are 15 residues in the CDR3. Trimming cost V 3 bases and J 12 bases; bases outside gene matches: 9. In germline, CDR1 is SNHLY, CDR2 FYNNEI.